Listed below are T cell receptor beta chains from one sample, sequenced in a study of beta chain features in type 1 diabetes. Produced via immunoSEQ multiplex PCR; TCRdb's table is partial and in-frame only. The repertoire consists of 810,000 or so clones, with 15% to 20% occurring once and the leading ten covering 0.02% to 0.03%. The sample consisted of naive CD4+ T cells from blood. These receptors were obtained from a woman aged 18-29 years in good health. The CDR3 runs from the conserved cysteine through the conserved F or W. D genes are given only for firm matches. Size values are once, few and many counts, or a class for expanded clones, and some rows have none.

V gene,D gene,J gene,clone size,CDR3 DNA,CDR3 protein
TRBV10-3,-,TRBJ1-2,-,TGTGCCATCAGTGATGGGGGTGATGGCTACACCTTC,CAISDGGDGYTF
TRBV6-6,-,TRBJ2-6,-,TGTGCCAGCAGTTACGGTACGGGCTCTGGGGCCAACGTCCTGACTTTC,CASSYGTGSGANVLTF
TRBV7-8,-,TRBJ2-3,few,TGTGCCAGCAGCCCCGGACTCATAGATACGCAGTATTTT,CASSPGLIDTQYF
TRBV13,-,TRBJ2-1,few,TGTGCCAGCAGCCATAAGAGGGAAAATGAGCAGTTCTTC,CASSHKRENEQFF
TRBV9,-,TRBJ1-1,-,TGTGCCAGCAGCGTAGGCCCGACGAACACTGAAGCTTTCTTT,CASSVGPTNTEAFF
TRBV7-2,TRBD1,TRBJ2-3,few,TGTGCCAGCAGCTCGACAGGGGGAAATACGCAGTATTTT,CASSSTGGNTQYF
TRBV11-2,-,TRBJ2-3,few,TGTGCCAGCAGCTTATTTTCAGATTCAGATACGCAGTATTTT,CASSLFSDSDTQYF
TRBV19,-,TRBJ2-7,-,TGTGCCAGTAGTTCCACCTACGAGCAGTACTTC,CASSSTYEQYF
TRBV28,TRBD2,TRBJ2-3,few,TGTGCCAGTAGAAACCACGGAGCGGGGGTCATAGGCACAGATACGCAGTATTTT,CASRNHGAGVIGTDTQYF
TRBV27,-,TRBJ1-5,few,TGTGCCAGCAGTTTACTGTCCGGAGGACGGCGGGAGGGCCAGCCCCAGCATTTT,CASSLLSGGRREGQPQHF
TRBV9,TRBD2,TRBJ2-3,-,TGTGCCAGCACTAGCGGGAGAGGGGATACGCAGTATTTT,CASTSGRGDTQYF
TRBV2,-,TRBJ2-7,-,TGTGCCAGCAGGCCAGGTTCGGGATCCTACGAGCAGTACTTC,CASRPGSGSYEQYF
TRBV28,-,TRBJ2-6,-,TGTGCCAGCACGGTGGAAGGGGCCAACGTCCTGACTTTC,CASTVEGANVLTF
TRBV19,TRBD2,TRBJ2-1,-,TGTGCCAGTAGTTCCCATGGTTTGGCGGGAGGGAGCTACAATGAGCAGTTCTTC,CASSSHGLAGGSYNEQFF
TRBV20-1,-,TRBJ2-7,few,TGCAGTGCTAGAGGCAGCTACGAGCAGTACTTC,CSARGSYEQYF
TRBV7-9,-,TRBJ1-4,few,TGTGCCAGCAGCTTAGCAGCACAGGGAGGAAAACTGTTTTTT,CASSLAAQGGKLFF
TRBV9,TRBD2,TRBJ2-3,-,TGTGCCAGCAGCGGGCAGCGGGAGGGGTATACGCAGTATTTT,CASSGQREGYTQYF
TRBV9,-,TRBJ1-2,few,TGTGCCAGCAGCGTCACCCGGGACGGGAACTATGGCTACACCTTC,CASSVTRDGNYGYTF
TRBV10-2,TRBD2,TRBJ2-5,-,TGCGCCACCCTAGCGGGGTCCAGCGAGACCCAGTACTTC,CATLAGSSETQYF